A selection of T cell receptor beta chains follows, all from one sample in a study of blood T cell repertoires in COVID-19. Sequenced by immunoSEQ multiplex PCR; TCRdb stores in-frame clones only, minus some. This sample has around 450,000 clones; about nine tenths occur once, and the top ten carry approximately 0.65%. Sequencing input: PBMCs or T cells enriched from blood (not recorded which). Every receptor here comes from a man between 18 and 35 years old who had recovered from COVID-19. CDR3s include the opening cysteine and the closing phenylalanine or tryptophan. Each record gives: CDR3 length, D gene, J gene, V gene, clone size, CDR3 protein, CDR3 DNA. A D gene is named only where the DNA matches it firmly. Part of the rows lack a size; the others show once, few, many or a class for expanded clones.

>14|TRBD1|TRBJ1-2|TRBV4-1|once
CASSQGRDSIRTYF
TGCGCCAGCAGCCAAGGACGGGACAGCATCCGGACATACTTC
>14|.|TRBJ1-5|TRBV28|.
CASSRTGPYQPQHF
TGTGCCAGCAGTCGTACAGGGCCGTATCAGCCCCAGCATTTT
>13|TRBD2|TRBJ2-7|TRBV7-8|.
CASASGRAYEQYF
TGTGCCAGCGCAAGCGGGAGGGCCTACGAGCAGTACTTC
>16|TRBD1|TRBJ1-1|TRBV14|once
CASSQGGTEMNTEAFF
TGTGCCAGCAGCCAAGGCGGGACAGAGATGAACACTGAAGCTTTCTTT
>14|.|TRBJ2-1|TRBV27|.
CASSWGLTGNEQFF
TGTGCCAGCAGCTGGGGACTCACTGGCAATGAGCAGTTCTTC
>15|TRBD1|TRBJ1-2|TRBV28|.
CASSLLDGTGHGYTF
TGTGCCAGCAGTTTACTTGACGGGACAGGGCATGGCTACACCTTC
>17|.|TRBJ1-1|TRBV21-1|.
CASSPPAQAQKNTEAFF
TGTGCCAGCAGCCCACCGGCTCAGGCCCAGAAGAACACTGAAGCTTTCTTT
>15|.|TRBJ1-1|TRBV9|.
CASSVGPGTNTEAFF
TGTGCCAGCAGCGTAGGGCCCGGGACAAACACTGAAGCTTTCTTT
>13|.|TRBJ1-2|TRBV4-1|once
CASSQDELYGYTF
TGCGCCAGCAGCCAAGATGAACTGTATGGCTACACCTTC
>15|TRBD1|TRBJ1-2|TRBV7-8|.
CASSLGGAGGYGYTF
TGTGCCAGCAGCTTAGGGGGGGCAGGGGGCTATGGCTACACCTTC
>15|TRBD1|TRBJ1-1|TRBV6-5|.
CASRHAGGANTEAFF
TGTGCCAGCAGACATGCAGGGGGCGCGAACACTGAAGCTTTCTTT
>18|.|TRBJ2-4|TRBV10-1|.
CASSESRLAPIAKNIQYF
TGCGCCAGCAGTGAGTCTCGGCTAGCTCCGATAGCCAAAAACATTCAGTACTTC
>15|.|TRBJ1-4|TRBV7-2|.
CASSLARGSNEKLFF
TGTGCCAGCAGCTTAGCTCGGGGGTCTAATGAAAAACTGTTTTTT
>14|TRBD1|TRBJ1-3|TRBV6-5|.
CASRRGGAGNTIYF
TGTGCCAGCAGACGAGGGGGCGCTGGAAACACCATATATTTT
>12|.|TRBJ2-7|TRBV15|.
CATSRENEGQYF
TGTGCCACCAGCAGAGAGAATGAGGGGCAGTACTTC
>16|TRBD2|TRBJ2-2|TRBV6-5|.
CASSYGLAGITGELFF
TGTGCCAGCAGTTACGGACTAGCGGGTATTACCGGGGAGCTGTTTTTT
>15|.|TRBJ2-2|TRBV7-6|.
CASSLEAAPSGELFF
TGTGCCAGCAGCTTAGAGGCGGCCCCCTCCGGGGAGCTGTTTTTT
>12|.|TRBJ2-6|TRBV15|.
CATWAGANVLTF
TGTGCCACCTGGGCCGGGGCCAACGTCCTGACTTTC
>12|.|TRBJ1-5|TRBV19|.
CASEPANQPQHF
TGTGCCAGCGAGCCAGCGAATCAGCCCCAGCATTTT
>17|.|TRBJ1-1|TRBV27|.
CASSLSSWAGLDTEAFF
TGTGCCAGCAGTTTATCGTCGTGGGCGGGATTGGACACTGAAGCTTTCTTT
>14|TRBD2|TRBJ2-7|TRBV4-2|.
CASSPKREGYEQYF
TGTGCCAGCAGCCCCAAGCGGGAAGGGTACGAGCAGTACTTC
>14|.|TRBJ2-2|TRBV19|.
CATLRTIKGGELFF
TGTGCCACCCTCCGGACTATCAAGGGCGGGGAGCTGTTTTTT
>14|.|TRBJ1-5|TRBV6-5|.
CASTEGHPDQPQHF
TGTGCCAGCACCGAGGGACATCCCGATCAGCCCCAGCATTTT
>13|TRBD1|TRBJ1-4|TRBV18|.
CASSQGADEKLFF
TGTGCCAGCTCACAGGGGGCCGATGAAAAACTGTTTTTT
>15|.|TRBJ1-2|TRBV6-1|.
CASSEPGSVFYGYTF
TGTGCCAGCAGTGAACCCGGGTCTGTATTCTATGGCTACACCTTC
>15|.|TRBJ2-2|TRBV18|.
CASSQGLSNTGELFF
TGTGCCAGCTCGCAGGGACTTTCGAACACCGGGGAGCTGTTTTTT
>17|TRBD2|TRBJ2-7|TRBV5-4|many
CASSLLVRREFPYEQYF
TGTGCCAGCAGCTTGTTGGTCCGGCGGGAGTTCCCCTACGAGCAGTACTTC
>13|TRBD1|TRBJ1-2|TRBV6-5|.
CAASTGANYGYTF
TGTGCCGCCTCAACAGGGGCTAACTATGGCTACACCTTC
>15|TRBD2|TRBJ2-7|TRBV27|.
CASSLSGLAFHEQYF
TGTGCCAGCAGCCTCTCGGGACTAGCGTTCCACGAGCAGTACTTC
>15|.|TRBJ2-1|TRBV30|.
CAWNWAQANRNEQFF
TGTGCCTGGAATTGGGCGCAGGCGAATCGGAATGAGCAGTTCTTC
>16|.|TRBJ2-2|TRBV5-1|.
CASSSLSRGNTGELFF
TGCGCCAGCAGCTCCCTATCGAGAGGGAACACCGGGGAGCTGTTTTTT
>14|TRBD2|TRBJ2-7|TRBV27|.
CASSLSRGNYEQYF
TGTGCCAGCAGTTTATCGCGGGGGAACTACGAGCAGTACTTC
>16|TRBD2|TRBJ2-7|TRBV28|.
CASSSLGAGVRYEQYF
TGTGCCAGCAGTTCCCTAGGAGCGGGAGTTCGTTACGAGCAGTACTTC
>12|.|TRBJ1-1|TRBV18|.
CASLQGNTEAFF
TGTGCCAGCCTACAGGGGAACACTGAAGCTTTCTTT
>17|TRBD2|TRBJ2-3|TRBV7-3|.
CASSLTWTSGGTDTQYF
TGTGCCAGCAGCTTAACCTGGACTAGCGGGGGAACAGATACGCAGTATTTT
>16|.|TRBJ2-2|TRBV6-5|.
CASSYDWVSGTGELFF
TGTGCCAGCAGTTACGACTGGGTATCGGGCACCGGGGAGCTGTTTTTT
>13|.|TRBJ1-5|TRBV6-2/TRBV6-3|.
CASSYQQASTQHF
TGTGCCAGCAGTTATCAACAGGCTTCCACCCAGCATTTT
>13|TRBD1|TRBJ1-4|TRBV29-1|.
CSASWAGGEKLFF
TGCAGCGCATCCTGGGCAGGGGGAGAAAAACTGTTTTTT
>15|TRBD1|TRBJ1-4|TRBV7-2|few
CASSRRQGFNEKLFF
TGTGCCAGCAGCAGAAGACAGGGCTTTAATGAAAAACTGTTTTTT
>12|.|TRBJ1-1|TRBV18|.
CASSTTNPEAFF
TGTGCCAGCTCAACCACAAACCCTGAAGCTTTCTTT
>15|.|TRBJ2-5|TRBV3-1/TRBV3-2|.
CASSLVRRGVETQYF
TGTGCCAGCAGCCTAGTTCGCCGCGGGGTCGAGACCCAGTACTTC
>14|.|TRBJ1-4|TRBV7-9|.
CASSLSSTNEKLFF
TGTGCCAGCAGCTTGTCGTCGACTAATGAAAAACTGTTTTTT
>13|TRBD2|TRBJ2-3|TRBV18|.
CASSAGEAHTQYF
TGTGCCAGCTCAGCGGGGGAAGCGCATACGCAGTATTTT
>15|TRBD1|TRBJ1-3|TRBV3-1/TRBV3-2|.
CASSQDIAGGSTIYF
TGTGCCAGCAGCCAAGACATCGCAGGGGGCTCCACCATATATTTT
>14|.|TRBJ1-5|TRBV7-2|.
CASSKSRGHQPQHF
TGTGCCAGCAGCAAAAGCAGGGGTCATCAGCCCCAGCATTTT
>16|TRBD2|TRBJ2-5|TRBV11-2|.
CASSLGGLAVRETQYF
TGTGCCAGCAGCTTAGGCGGTCTAGCGGTACGGGAGACCCAGTACTTC
>16|.|TRBJ2-5|TRBV5-1|.
CASSVPLGGGPETQYF
TGCGCCAGCAGCGTCCCCCTAGGGGGAGGGCCAGAGACCCAGTACTTC
>13|TRBD1|TRBJ1-2|TRBV6-5|.
CASRLGQGYGYTF
TGTGCCAGCAGACTTGGACAGGGCTATGGCTACACCTTC
>15|TRBD1|TRBJ2-7|TRBV9|once
CASSVGGTVTYEQYF
TGTGCCAGCAGCGTAGGAGGGACAGTTACCTACGAGCAGTACTTC
>11|.|TRBJ2-7|TRBV24-1|.
CATERLGEQYF
TGTGCCACCGAACGGCTCGGGGAGCAGTACTTC
>15|TRBD2|TRBJ2-7|TRBV9|.
CASSEAGGPGYEQYF
TGTGCCAGCAGCGAAGCGGGAGGGCCAGGATACGAGCAGTACTTC
>15|TRBD1|TRBJ1-1|TRBV19|.
CASSIGQGILSEAFF
TGTGCCAGTAGTATAGGACAGGGGATCTTATCGGAAGCTTTCTTT
>15|.|TRBJ1-2|TRBV27|once
CASSLNPPGNYGYTF
TGTGCCAGCAGTTTAAACCCGCCAGGGAACTATGGCTACACCTTC
>15|.|TRBJ1-2|TRBV2|few
CASKPDRHPNYGYTF
TGTGCCAGCAAACCCGACAGGCATCCCAACTATGGCTACACCTTC
>14|TRBD2|TRBJ2-5|TRBV30|.
CAWGGGWSQETQYF
TGTGCCTGGGGCGGGGGGTGGTCCCAAGAGACCCAGTACTTC
>17|.|TRBJ2-1|TRBV6-1|.
CASSVDSSFISYNEQFF
TGTGCCAGCAGTGTGGACTCCAGCTTTATTTCCTACAATGAGCAGTTCTTC
>13|.|TRBJ1-1|TRBV19|.
CASAAYSRAEAFF
TGTGCCAGTGCCGCTTACTCGAGGGCTGAAGCTTTCTTT
>14|TRBD1|TRBJ2-1|TRBV15|.
CATSPPGQRRRQFF
TGTGCCACCAGCCCCCCGGGACAGCGGAGGCGTCAGTTCTTC
>15|TRBD2|TRBJ2-4|TRBV6-5|.
CASSRTSGLKNIQYF
TGTGCCAGCTCCCGAACTAGCGGCCTAAAAAACATTCAGTACTTC